This T cell receptor (beta chain) was sequenced for a study of Ad26.COV2.S vaccination and SARS-CoV-2 variants. The table lists this clone with a count of one. Clones were sequenced by immunoSEQ multiplex PCR, and TCRdb holds only the in-frame ones, with some missing. The data show some 350,000 clones, approximately 87% seen once. Germline assignment: CDR1 SGHTA and CDR2 FQGNSA. The CDR3 totals 19 residues. The ends were cut back, 1 base at V and 3 bases at J, with 25 bases in the middle. Treatment in this sample: over 15 received Ad26.COV2.S at low or high dose, single or two shots; five or six received placebo; per-sample allocation not given. Day 63 after the first vaccine or placebo injection was the time point for sampling.

Sequences were derived from peripheral blood, sampled in a trial of Ad26.COV2.S vaccine versus placebo. This TCR came from a person between 18 and 59 years old who received the Ad26.COV2.S COVID-19 vaccine or a placebo. The chain uses TRBV7-2 and TRBJ2-7; D is unresolved. For the CDR3, the DNA is TGTGCCAGCAGCTTAGGCTTAGCCCTGGCGGTACCGTCCAGCTACGAGCAGTACTTC. It encodes CASSLGLALAVPSSYEQYF. The complete variable domain, with remaining parts taken from reference TRBV7-2 and TRBJ2-7, reads GAGVSQSPSNKVTEKGKDVELRCDPISGHTALYWYRQSLGQGLEFLIYFQGNSAPDKSGLPSDRFSAERTGGSVSTLTIQRTQQEDSAVYLCASSLGLALAVPSSYEQYFGPGTRLTVT.